A single sample is the source of the 12 T cell receptor beta chains below, sequenced in a study of metastatic and nonmetastatic thyroid tumors. Nobody among the patients had been given any treatment before thyroid surgery. Using MiXCR, TCRdb reanalyzed the PCR reads. The data contain 19,000 or so clones, approximately 32% of them singletons. The sequenced sample was adjacent normal tissue. The receptors originated from a female donor with papillary thyroid cancer or a benign thyroid nodule (not recorded which). Some clones in this sample may be carry-over from other donors' samples.

This clone was picked up many times. The rearrangement joins TRBV6-6 to TRBJ2-5; D gene unclear. This CDR3 has 12 residues. Trimming took 0 bases from V and 1 from J, leaving 0 bases between them. Germline values: CDR1 MNHNY, CDR2 SVGAGI (reference sequence). In DNA, the CDR3 is TGTGCCAGCAGTTACTCCCAAGAGACCCAGTACTTC. Protein sequence: CASSYSQETQYF.

This clone was found many times. The genes are TRBV7-9 and TRBJ2-7; D may be TRBD1 (6 bases). The CDR3 consists of 14 residues. Germline V gives CDR1 SEHNR, CDR2 FQNEAQ (reference sequence). V lost 4 bases, J lost 4 bases, and 14 bases lay in between. DNA for the CDR3: TGTGCCAGCAGCTCCGGCGGCAGGGGATACGAGCAGTACTTC. It encodes CASSSGGRGYEQYF.

For the CDR3, the DNA is TGTGCCAGCAGTGATACGGCACAAGAGACCCAGTACTTC. This encodes CASSDTAQETQYF. This chain links TRBV2 with TRBJ2-5; D gene ambiguous. Germline V gene data show CDR1 as SNHLY and CDR2 as FYNNEI. V lost 3 bases to trimming and J lost 2 bases, with 7 bases between them. The CDR3 loop spans 13 amino acids.

This clone appeared a few times. V is TRBV6-1 and J is TRBJ1-5; D ambiguous. Per germline, CDR1 MNHNS and CDR2 SASEGT. V was pared by 8 bases and J by 3 bases, with 11 bases between. The CDR3 spans 13 residues. In nucleotides, the CDR3 is TGTGCCAGCTCACAGAGATTCAATCAGCCCCAGCATTTT. Translation: CASSQRFNQPQHF.

The genes are TRBV28 and TRBJ1-2; D unclear. This CDR3 contains 13 residues. V was shortened by 3 bases and J by 9 bases, with 14 bases between the two germline ends. Germline V gene lookup returns CDR1 MDHEN and CDR2 SYDVKM. The CDR3 reads CASSFGGPKSYTF. CDR3 in DNA: TGTGCCAGCAGTTTCGGCGGCCCTAAGAGCTACACCTTC.

This clone was observed a handful of times. The V gene is TRBV27, the J gene TRBJ2-5, with 10 nucleotides matching TRBD1. Per germline, CDR1 MNHEY and CDR2 SMNVEV (reference sequence). The CDR3 is 15 amino acids. J lost 4 bases, V lost 4 bases, and 6 bases had no gene match. The CDR3 is CASSSLGDRGETQYF. For the CDR3, the DNA is TGTGCCAGCAGTTCTCTTGGGGACAGGGGAGAGACCCAGTACTTC.

J is TRBJ2-5 and V is TRBV12-3 or TRBV12-4, with a possible D match to TRBD1 (5 bases). Between the trimmed V and J ends, which lost 3 bases and 1 base, there was a span of 12 bases. This CDR3 region has 15 residues. CDR3 protein: CASSFLGQGQETQYF. CDR3 sequence (DNA): TGTGCCAGCAGTTTTTTAGGGCAGGGCCAAGAGACCCAGTACTTC.

This chain joins TRBV28 and TRBJ1-2; no clear D. This CDR3 contains 13 residues. V was trimmed by 7 bases and J by 4 bases, leaving 13 bases between them. Germline V lookup: CDR1 MDHEN, CDR2 SYDVKM. The CDR3 DNA reads TGTGCCAGCACCACCGGAGTGGGCTATGGCTACACCTTC. This translates into CASTTGVGYGYTF.

This clone has only a few counts. The chain carries TRBV28 and TRBJ1-1; TRBD1 might be the D (6 bases). CDR1 is MDHEN, CDR2 SYDVKM, per germline. V lost 2 bases, J lost 4 bases, and 23 bases lay in between. CDR3 size: 18 residues. The CDR3, as DNA: TGTGCCAGCAGTTTAGACCATGCGTACAGGGTCGGTAGCACTGAAGCTTTCTTT. It specifies CASSLDHAYRVGSTEAFF.

The chain uses TRBV6-5 and TRBJ2-2, with 7 bases identical to TRBD1. From germline, CDR1 is MNHEY and CDR2 SVGAGI. Trimming at V came to 4 bases and at J to 4 bases, leaving 9 bases not matched to a gene. The CDR3 is 16 amino acids. The CDR3 DNA reads TGTGCCAGCAGTTCTCTCATGACAGGGTCCACCGGGGAGCTGTTTTTT. The encoded protein is CASSSLMTGSTGELFF.

This clone is termed medium-sized. This chain connects TRBV6-6 to TRBJ2-7; TRBD1 matches 7 bases. The CDR3 covers 14 residues. V lost 1 base and J lost 6; bases outside the gene matches: 6. Germline CDR1 is MNHNY and CDR2 is SVGAGI (reference sequence). For the CDR3, the DNA is TGTGCCAGCAGTTACTGGCTATCAGGGGGCGAGCAGTACTTC. Translating gives CASSYWLSGGEQYF.

This clone qualifies as medium-sized (0.01 to 0.1%). This chain joins TRBV19 and TRBJ2-3; 10 bases line up with TRBD2. V was pared by 5 bases and J by 3 bases, with 5 bases of the junction left unmatched. The CDR3 is 15 residues long. Germline values: CDR1 LNHDA, CDR2 SQIVND (reference sequence). The DNA of the CDR3 is TGTGCCAGTAGTTTGGGACTAGCGCGGACAGATACGCAGTATTTT. Its protein is CASSLGLARTDTQYF.